This TCR beta chain stems from a study of human T cells and chemical hapten exposure. As processed by the authors: With a range of 23,224 to 690,600, the median per sample was 95,638 TCRs. TCRdb reprocessed the RACE reads via MiXCR and lists one record per CDR3 protein. The V and J calls follow TCRdb's processing rather than the paper's. The table includes around 330,000 distinct CDR3 sequences, 4.5% to 5.5% detected once. Time point indicated: pre-sensitization, week 0. Treatment meaning: therapeutic diphenylcyclopropenone sensitization with weekly scalp DPC. Researchers sampled blood before each patch test went on. Germline V gives CDR1 LGHNA, CDR2 YSLEER. Trimming stripped 0 bases from V and 4 bases from J, with 4 bases between. The CDR3 runs to 13 residues.

The rearrangement uses TRBV4-3 and TRBJ1-3; D is undetermined. The material was whole blood, obtained in connection with sensitization to the hapten diphenylcyclopropenone (DPC). The receptor's source is a woman in her late teens or twenties with alopecia areata. Some clones in this sample may be carry-over from other donors' samples. CDR3 in amino acids: CASSQDTGNTIYF. The CDR3 DNA follows: TGCGCCAGCAGCCAAGATACGGGAAACACCATATATTTT.